This entry concerns a single T cell receptor beta chain. Deletions cut 3 bases from V and 4 bases from J, with 16 bases between. The CDR3 is 15 residues long. CDR1 SGHDT and CDR2 YYEEEE come from the germline V gene. This sample was taken from a study of shared clonotypes between healthy human individuals. The naive CD8 subset, CD45RO-negative cells positively selected for CCR7, excluded terminally differentiated effector memory CD45RA+ cells. Method: immunoSEQ multiplex PCR; TCRdb's copy keeps in-frame clones and lacks some. This sample has about 2 million clones; about 94% occur once, and the top ten carry 0.85% to 1.2%.

Sequencing used naive CD8+ T cells sorted from blood. The gene calls are TRBV5-6 and TRBJ1-2; D may be TRBD1 (5 bases). This clonotype originated in a man between 18 and 29 years old in good health. The CDR3 is CASSSGTETFYGYTF. CDR3 sequence (DNA): TGTGCCAGCAGCTCCGGGACGGAAACTTTCTATGGCTACACCTTC. The full variable domain, its missing parts supplied by reference TRBV5-6 and TRBJ1-2, is DAGVTQSPTHLIKTRGQQVTLRCSPKSGHDTVSWYQQALGQGPQFIFQYYEEEERQRGNFPDRFSGHQFPNYSSELNVNALLLGDSALYLCASSSGTETFYGYTFGSGTRLTVV.